This T cell receptor (beta chain) was obtained from a study of monozygotic twins with inflammatory bowel disease. No DNA is given; TCRdb re-called the 5' RACE reads and lists each CDR3 protein once. Its listing shows 300,000 to 350,000 distinct CDR3 sequences. Germline CDR1 reads SEHNR; CDR2 reads FQNEAQ (reference sequence). This CDR3 is built from 12 residues. The source is a human donor with ulcerative colitis or Crohn's disease, or a healthy co-twin of an affected twin (not recorded which). The J gene is TRBJ2-7, the V gene TRBV7-9. Material for sequencing was blood. The CDR3 sequence is CASTHGSYEQYF.